The 26 T cell receptor beta chains below all came from one sample that was sequenced in a study of CD8 T cells in ankylosing spondylitis. TCRdb re-called the 5' RACE reads through MiXCR, storing one row per CDR3 protein. The table has about 33,000 distinct CDR3 sequences, approximately 15% seen once. Material for sequencing was blood. These receptors were collected from a male donor with ankylosing spondylitis or in good health (not recorded which).

This clonotype has a count of ten or more. This chain uses TRBV28 with TRBJ2-1, with 8 bases fitting TRBD2. This CDR3 is built from 17 residues. Germline V gene lookup returns CDR1 MDHEN and CDR2 SYDVKM. Losses at the gene ends were 4 bases for V and 0 bases for J; bases not matched to a gene: 8. The CDR3 protein is CASSSPGTSGSYNEQFF. The CDR3 nucleotides read TGTGCCAGCAGTTCCCCGGGTACTAGCGGCTCCTACAATGAGCAGTTCTTC.

The V gene is TRBV20-1, the J gene TRBJ2-1; TRBD2 agrees at 9 bases. The CDR3 totals 16 residues. The ends lost 5 bases at V and 8 bases at J; junction bases unmatched: 16. Germline loops: CDR1 DFQATT, CDR2 SNEGSKA (reference sequence). The CDR3 loop is CSAGPTSGALFDEQFF. CDR3 bases: TGCAGTGCTGGACCGACTAGCGGCGCACTCTTCGATGAGCAGTTCTTC.

This clonotype was seen more than once but under ten times. The V and J genes are TRBV7-2 and TRBJ1-4, with D perhaps TRBD1 (6 bases). V lost 5 bases to trimming and J lost 7 bases, with 20 bases between them. CDR3 length: 16 residues. Per the germline V gene, CDR1 is SGHTA and CDR2 is FQGNSA. CDR3 protein: CASSAATGFSGEKLFF. CDR3 nucleotides: TGTGCCAGCAGCGCCGCTACAGGGTTCTCTGGTGAAAAACTGTTTTTT.

This chain links TRBV5-1 with TRBJ2-7; D gene uncertain. The CDR3 loop spans 12 amino acids. Trimming took off 2 bases at V and 6 bases at J, with 9 bases between the two ends. Germline lookup yields CDR1 SGHRS and CDR2 YFSETQ. The CDR3 loop is CASSFTETEQYV. The CDR3 DNA reads as TGCGCCAGCAGCTTTACAGAAACCGAGCAGTACGTC.

The chain employs TRBV3-1 and TRBJ1-1; D not certain. The CDR3 has 13 amino acids. The V end lost 0 bases, the J end lost 8 bases, and 10 bases lay between the germline ends. Per germline, CDR1 LGHDT and CDR2 YNNKEL (reference sequence). The CDR3: CASSQDFGGEAFF. CDR3 bases: TGTGCCAGCAGCCAAGATTTCGGCGGAGAAGCTTTCTTT.

This chain links TRBV25-1 with TRBJ2-2; D is undetermined. Germline loops: CDR1 MGHDK, CDR2 SYGVNS. Trimming removed 7 bases at V and 6 bases at J, with 6 bases between. There are 11 residues in the CDR3. The CDR3 DNA follows: TGTGCCAGCACCCTTGCCGGGGAGCTGTTTTTT. Its translation: CASTLAGELFF.

This clonotype turned up a few times. The V gene is TRBV13, the J gene TRBJ2-1; D tentatively reads TRBD1 or TRBD2 (5 bases each). The CDR3 loop spans 15 amino acids. Germline assignment: CDR1 PRHDT and CDR2 FYEKMQ (reference sequence). V gave up 5 bases and J gave up 2 bases, with 13 bases separating them. Here the CDR3 DNA reads TGTGCCAGCAGCCCCCTCCGGGGACCCTACAATGAGCAGTTCTTC. It specifies CASSPLRGPYNEQFF.

This clonotype turned up a few times. J is TRBJ2-3 and V is TRBV20-1; TRBD1 is a possible D gene (5 bases). Trimming pared 0 bases from V and 3 bases from J, leaving 10 bases between. The CDR3 is 14 amino acids. In germline, CDR1 is DFQATT, CDR2 SNEGSKA (reference sequence). The CDR3 sequence is CSARDGTGTDTQYF. CDR3 DNA: TGCAGTGCTAGAGATGGTACAGGAACAGATACGCAGTATTTT.

The chain employs TRBV6-1 and TRBJ1-5; 10 bases match TRBD1. CDR1 is MNHNS, CDR2 SASEGT, per germline. V lost 8 bases, J lost 7 bases, and 5 bases stayed unmatched. This CDR3 is 13 amino acids long. The CDR3 loop reads CASGQGGRQPQHF. The CDR3 coding sequence is TGTGCCAGCGGACAGGGGGGAAGGCAGCCCCAGCATTTT.

The chain employs TRBV12-1 and TRBJ2-1; the table calls TRBD2, which could not be checked here. TRBV12-1 is listed as a pseudogene. CDR3 length: 16 residues. The CDR3 loop reads CASSPLAGVDYNEQFF. CDR3 sequence (DNA): TGTGCCAGCTCGCCACTAGCGGGAGTGGACTACAATGAGCAGTTCTTC.

This clonotype was found once. The rearrangement joins TRBV29-1 to TRBJ2-1; 11 positions agree with TRBD2. V shed 8 bases, J shed 15 bases, and the junction held 18 bases outside the gene matches. CDR1 is SQVTM, CDR2 ANQGSEA, per germline. CDR3 length equals 14 residues. CDR3 protein: CSSLAGGPTERMFF. For the CDR3, the DNA is TGCAGCTCCTTAGCGGGAGGGCCAACCGAGCGCATGTTCTTC.

This clonotype was seen more than once but under ten times. The chain employs TRBV28 and TRBJ2-3, with 13 bases lining up with TRBD2. Per germline, CDR1 MDHEN and CDR2 SYDVKM. V was clipped by 5 bases and J by 5 bases; unmatched bases: 13. CDR3 length: 18 amino acids. The chain's CDR3 is CASSRTGLAGAGLDTQYF. In DNA, the CDR3 is TGTGCCAGCAGTCGAACCGGACTAGCGGGAGCTGGATTAGATACGCAGTATTTT.

This clonotype came up many times. The chain carries TRBV6-5 and TRBJ2-7; possible D gene TRBD1, 6 bases. Germline V gene sequence: CDR1 MNHEY, CDR2 SVGAGI. This CDR3 has 12 residues. Trimming stripped 5 bases from V and 3 bases from J, with 8 bases between. CDR3 sequence: CASSGGLYEQYF. As DNA, the CDR3 is TGTGCCAGCAGTGGGGGCCTCTACGAGCAGTACTTC.

This clonotype has a count of ten or more. The chain combines TRBV20-1 with TRBJ2-3; TRBD2 agrees at 14 bases. V dropped 6 bases and J dropped 2; count of bases not matched to a gene: 4. The V gene's germline CDR1 is DFQATT and CDR2 SNEGSKA (reference sequence). CDR3 length: 15 residues. The CDR3 DNA is TGCAGTGCGCGGACTAGCGGGAGGCCCACAGATACGCAGTATTTT. Amino acids: CSARTSGRPTDTQYF.

This chain joins TRBV4-3 and TRBJ2-2; 7 bases agree with TRBD2. The V segment lost 1 base and the J segment 2 bases; nucleotides outside the gene matches: 7. Germline V gene lookup returns CDR1 LGHNA and CDR2 YSLEER. The CDR3 has 17 amino acids. The CDR3 coding sequence is TGCGCCAGCAGCCAAGCGGCCCAGCGGGGCAACACCGGGGAGCTGTTTTTT. Amino acid sequence: CASSQAAQRGNTGELFF.

The gene calls are TRBV29-1 and TRBJ2-2, with D perhaps matching TRBD1 (5 bases). The CDR3 is made up of 13 amino acids. The V and J ends lost 4 bases and 2 bases respectively, with 8 bases between them. Per germline, CDR1 SQVTM and CDR2 ANQGSEA. Here the CDR3 reads CSVVRDNTGELFF. The CDR3 DNA reads TGCAGCGTTGTCAGGGATAACACCGGGGAGCTGTTTTTT.

This clonotype was seen at least ten times. The CDR3 bases are TGTGCCAGCAGCCATATTGGGACTAGCGGGAGACTCAACACCGGGGAGCTGTTTTTT. As protein: CASSHIGTSGRLNTGELFF. The V and J genes are TRBV28 and TRBJ2-2; TRBD2 aligns across 14 bases. There are 19 residues in the CDR3. The V segment lost 6 bases and the J segment 2 bases; nucleotides outside the gene matches: 11. Per the germline V gene, CDR1 is MDHEN and CDR2 is SYDVKM.

This chain connects TRBV5-5 to TRBJ1-4; 8 bases agree with TRBD1. V shed 3 bases, J shed 10 bases, and the junction held 11 bases outside the gene matches. Germline loops: CDR1 SGHKS, CDR2 YYEKEE (reference sequence). CDR3 length equals 15 residues. The CDR3 reads CASSSTQGQGGKLFF. The CDR3 coding sequence is TGTGCCAGCAGCTCGACACAAGGACAGGGAGGAAAACTGTTTTTT.

This clonotype has more than one count but fewer than ten. The CDR3 DNA is TGCGCCAGCAGTCCACTGCGGGGCACTGAAGCTTTCTTT. It specifies CASSPLRGTEAFF. The chain recombines TRBV4-3 with TRBJ1-1; D gene uncertain. This CDR3 region has 13 residues. CDR1 and CDR2 from the germline V gene are LGHNA and YSLEER. V was shortened by 6 bases and J by 4 bases, with 12 bases between the two germline ends.

This chain joins TRBV20-1 and TRBJ2-3, with 10 bases aligning to TRBD2. Trimming at V came to 1 base and at J to 0 bases, leaving 7 bases not matched to a gene. Germline CDR1 DFQATT, CDR2 SNEGSKA (reference sequence). The CDR3 sequence is 17 residues long. The CDR3 is CSARVASGRGSTDTQYF. The CDR3 DNA sequence: TGCAGTGCTAGAGTGGCTAGCGGGAGAGGGAGCACAGATACGCAGTATTTT.

The chain is built from TRBV5-1 and TRBJ1-5; 7 nucleotides align to TRBD1. The CDR3 length is 15 residues. CDR1 is SGHRS and CDR2 is YFSETQ in the germline V gene. The ends lost 4 bases at V and 6 bases at J; junction bases unmatched: 10. The DNA for the CDR3 is TGCGCCAGCAGCGCCCAAGGGGGCAGCGGTCAGCCCCAGCATTTT. This encodes CASSAQGGSGQPQHF.

This clonotype turned up a few times. Here the CDR3 reads CSVWDNEKLFF. The CDR3 nucleotides are TGCAGCGTTTGGGACAACGAAAAACTGTTTTTT. The chain recombines TRBV29-1 with TRBJ1-4; D may be TRBD1 (6 bases). The germline V gene encodes CDR1 SQVTM and CDR2 ANQGSEA. This CDR3 comprises 11 residues. Trimming cost V 5 bases and J 8 bases, with 9 bases left between them.

This clonotype was counted between two and nine times. The rearrangement joins TRBV12-3 or TRBV12-4 to TRBJ2-5; weak D call: TRBD1 (5 bases). The CDR3 extends over 14 amino acids. With 6 bases removed from V and 6 bases from J, the gap between germline ends came to 17 bases. The CDR3 DNA is TGTGCCAGCAGCCGCCTGGGGCGGCGACAGACCCAGTACTTC. As protein: CASSRLGRRQTQYF.

To note about this clonotype: Germline is not matched at one junction end, which may reflect a read error. For the CDR3, the DNA is TGTGCCAGCAGTCGGACAGCTTTCAATCAGCCCCAGGATTTT. It specifies CASSRTAFNQPQDF. The chain couples TRBV28 to TRBJ1-5; D possibly corresponds to TRBD1 (6 bases). The CDR3 totals 14 residues. Germline CDR1 and CDR2: MDHEN and SYDVKM.

The genes are TRBV28 and TRBJ2-2; TRBD1 matches at 8 bases. The germline V gene encodes CDR1 MDHEN and CDR2 SYDVKM. CDR3 length equals 16 residues. V dropped 6 bases and J dropped 2; count of bases not matched to a gene: 8. The CDR3 DNA reads TGTGCCAGCAGGAGTTATCAGGGGGCTAACACCGGGGAGCTGTTTTTT. Amino acids: CASRSYQGANTGELFF.

V gene TRBV20-1 combines with J gene TRBJ2-7; 9 nucleotides line up with TRBD2. The trim removed 1 base at V and 4 bases at J, leaving 5 bases unmatched. This CDR3 contains 14 residues. Per the germline V gene, CDR1 is DFQATT and CDR2 is SNEGSKA (reference sequence). CDR3 in DNA: TGCAGTGCTAGAGGAAGCGGGAGGTCTTACGAGCAGTACTTC. As protein: CSARGSGRSYEQYF.